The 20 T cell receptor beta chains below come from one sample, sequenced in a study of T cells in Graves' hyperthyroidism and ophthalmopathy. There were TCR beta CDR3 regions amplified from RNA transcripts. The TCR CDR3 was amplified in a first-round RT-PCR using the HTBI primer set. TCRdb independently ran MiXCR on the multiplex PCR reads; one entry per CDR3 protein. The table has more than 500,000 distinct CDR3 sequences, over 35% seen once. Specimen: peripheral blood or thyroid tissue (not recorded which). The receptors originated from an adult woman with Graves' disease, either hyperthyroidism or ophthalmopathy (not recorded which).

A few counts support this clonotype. The CDR3 reads CASSPHGRAYEQYF. The CDR3 DNA follows: TGTGCCAGCAGCCCCCATGGGAGGGCCTACGAGCAGTACTTC. V and J are TRBV9 and TRBJ2-7, with 7 bases matching TRBD2. In germline, CDR1 is SGDLS, CDR2 YYNGEE. The ends lost 4 bases at V and 2 bases at J; junction bases unmatched: 6. This CDR3 region has 14 residues. Looking up the rest from reference TRBV9 and TRBJ2-7 gives the full variable domain: DSGVTQTPKHLITATGQRVTLRCSPRSGDLSVYWYQQSLDQGLQFLIQYYNGEERAKGNILERFSAQQFPDLHSELNLSSLELGDSALYFCASSPHGRAYEQYFGPGTRLTVT.

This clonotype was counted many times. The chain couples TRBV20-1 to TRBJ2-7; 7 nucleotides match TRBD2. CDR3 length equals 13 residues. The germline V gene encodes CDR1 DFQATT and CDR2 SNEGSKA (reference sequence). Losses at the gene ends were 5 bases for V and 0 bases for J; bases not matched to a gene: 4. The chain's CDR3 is CSAEASGSYEQYF. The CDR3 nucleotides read TGCAGTGCTGAGGCTAGCGGCTCCTACGAGCAGTACTTC.

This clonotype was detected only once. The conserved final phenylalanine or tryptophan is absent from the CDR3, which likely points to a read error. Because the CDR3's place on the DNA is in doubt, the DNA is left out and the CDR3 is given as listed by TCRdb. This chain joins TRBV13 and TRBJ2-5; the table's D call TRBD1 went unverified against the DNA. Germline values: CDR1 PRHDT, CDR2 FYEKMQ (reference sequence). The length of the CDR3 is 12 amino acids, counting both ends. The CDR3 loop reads CASSSSRDPSSY.

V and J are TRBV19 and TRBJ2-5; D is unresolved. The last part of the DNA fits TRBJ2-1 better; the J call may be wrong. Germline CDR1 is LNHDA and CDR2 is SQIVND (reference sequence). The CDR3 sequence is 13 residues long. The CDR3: CASSRGGFSEQFF. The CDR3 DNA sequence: TGTGCCAGTAGTCGCGGCGGATTTAGTGAGCAGTTCTTC.

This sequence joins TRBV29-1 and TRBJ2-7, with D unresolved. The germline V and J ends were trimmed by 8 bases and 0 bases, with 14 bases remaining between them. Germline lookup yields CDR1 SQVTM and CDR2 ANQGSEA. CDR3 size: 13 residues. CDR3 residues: CSLVGGSSYEQYF. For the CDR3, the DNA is TGCAGCTTAGTTGGCGGAAGCTCCTACGAGCAGTACTTC.

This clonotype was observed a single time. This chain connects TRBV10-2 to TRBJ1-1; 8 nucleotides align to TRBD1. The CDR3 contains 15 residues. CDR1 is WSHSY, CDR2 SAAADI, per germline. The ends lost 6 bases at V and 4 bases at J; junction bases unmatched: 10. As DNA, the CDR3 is TGCGCCAGCAGCGTTACAGGGGGTGGAAGCACTGAAGCTTTCTTT. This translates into CASSVTGGGSTEAFF.

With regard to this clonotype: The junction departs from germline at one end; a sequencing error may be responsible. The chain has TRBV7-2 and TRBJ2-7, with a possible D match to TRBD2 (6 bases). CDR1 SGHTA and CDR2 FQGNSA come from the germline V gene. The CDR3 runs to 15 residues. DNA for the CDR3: TGCGCCAGCAGCCAAAGCGGGTTGAGCTCCTACGAGCAGTACTTC. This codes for CASSQSGLSSYEQYF.

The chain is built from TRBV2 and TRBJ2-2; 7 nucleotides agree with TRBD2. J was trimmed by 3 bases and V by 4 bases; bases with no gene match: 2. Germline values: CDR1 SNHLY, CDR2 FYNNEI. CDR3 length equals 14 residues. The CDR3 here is CASSVGRDTGELFF. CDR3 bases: TGTGCCAGCAGTGTGGGGAGGGACACCGGGGAGCTGTTTTTT.

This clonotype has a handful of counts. The CDR3 loop reads CSARTGRENSPLHF. The CDR3 DNA reads as TGCAGTGCTAGAACAGGGCGGGAAAATTCACCCCTCCACTTT. The chain couples TRBV20-1 to TRBJ1-6; maybe TRBD1 (6 bases). CDR1 DFQATT and CDR2 SNEGSKA come from the germline V gene (reference sequence). V was clipped by 2 bases and J by 7 bases, with 12 bases between them. The CDR3 is made up of 14 amino acids.

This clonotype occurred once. CDR3 residues: CASSLGQEAGEQYF. The DNA of the CDR3 is TGCGCCAGCAGCTTGGGACAGGAAGCCGGGGAGCAGTACTTC. The V gene is TRBV5-1, the J gene TRBJ2-7, with D possibly being TRBD1 (6 bases). Trimming shortened V by 0 bases and J by 7 bases, and 14 bases separated the two germline ends. Germline lookup yields CDR1 SGHRS and CDR2 YFSETQ. The CDR3 consists of 14 residues.

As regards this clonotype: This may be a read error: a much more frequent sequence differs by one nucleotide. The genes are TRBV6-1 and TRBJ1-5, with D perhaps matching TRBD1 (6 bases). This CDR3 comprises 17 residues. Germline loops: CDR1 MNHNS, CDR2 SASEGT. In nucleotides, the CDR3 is TGTACCAGCAGTGAAACGGTACCGACAGGAAGGGCTCAGCCCCAGCATTTT. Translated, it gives CTSSETVPTGRAQPQHF.

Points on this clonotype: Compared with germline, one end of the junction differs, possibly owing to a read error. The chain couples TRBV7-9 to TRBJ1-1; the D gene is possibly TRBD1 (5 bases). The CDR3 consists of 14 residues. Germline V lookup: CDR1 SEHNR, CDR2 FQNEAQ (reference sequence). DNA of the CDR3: TGCGCCAGCAGCTTACAGACAGCGAACACTGAAGCTTTCTTT. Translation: CASSLQTANTEAFF.

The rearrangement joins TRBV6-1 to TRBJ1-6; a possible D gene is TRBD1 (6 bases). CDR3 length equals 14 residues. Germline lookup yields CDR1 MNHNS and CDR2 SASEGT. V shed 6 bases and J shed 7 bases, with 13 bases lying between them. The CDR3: CASSTGTTNSPLHF. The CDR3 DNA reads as TGTGCCAGCAGCACCGGGACAACGAATTCACCCCTCCACTTT.

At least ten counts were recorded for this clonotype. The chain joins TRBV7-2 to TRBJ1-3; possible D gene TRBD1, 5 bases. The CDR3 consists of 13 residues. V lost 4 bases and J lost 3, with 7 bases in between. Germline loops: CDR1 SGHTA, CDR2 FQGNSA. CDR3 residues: CASSSGSGNTIYF. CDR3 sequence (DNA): TGTGCCAGCAGCTCAGGGAGTGGAAACACCATATATTTT.

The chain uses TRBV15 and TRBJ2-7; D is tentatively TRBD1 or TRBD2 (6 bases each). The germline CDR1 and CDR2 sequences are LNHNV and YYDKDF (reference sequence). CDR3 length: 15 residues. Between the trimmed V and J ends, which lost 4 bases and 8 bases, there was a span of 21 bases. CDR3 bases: TGTGCCACCAGCATAGATATGGCAGGGGAGGACAAGCAGTACTTC. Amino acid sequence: CATSIDMAGEDKQYF.

CDR3 amino acids: CASSSPGQGVNTEAFF. In DNA form, the CDR3 reads TGTGCCAGCAGTTCCCCGGGACAGGGGGTGAACACTGAAGCTTTCTTT. This sequence joins TRBV7-9 and TRBJ1-1; TRBD1 agrees at 11 bases. V dropped 6 bases and J dropped 0; count of bases not matched to a gene: 6. CDR3 length equals 16 residues. CDR1 and CDR2 from the germline V gene are SEHNR and FQNEAQ (reference sequence).

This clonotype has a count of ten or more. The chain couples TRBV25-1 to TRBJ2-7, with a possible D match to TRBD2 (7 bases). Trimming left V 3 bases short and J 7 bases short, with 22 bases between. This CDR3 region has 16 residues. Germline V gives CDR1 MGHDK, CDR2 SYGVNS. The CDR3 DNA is TGTGCCAGCAGTGATCCCCATGGGGGCAGGGAGGGGGAGCAGTACTTC. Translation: CASSDPHGGREGEQYF.

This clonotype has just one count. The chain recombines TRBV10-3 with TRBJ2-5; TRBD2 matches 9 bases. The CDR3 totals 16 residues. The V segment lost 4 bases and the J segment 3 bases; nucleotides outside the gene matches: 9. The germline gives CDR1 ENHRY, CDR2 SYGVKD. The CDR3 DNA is TGTGCCATCAGTGGCGGGGGGGGCACAGGAGAAGAGACCCAGTACTTC. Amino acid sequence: CAISGGGGTGEETQYF.

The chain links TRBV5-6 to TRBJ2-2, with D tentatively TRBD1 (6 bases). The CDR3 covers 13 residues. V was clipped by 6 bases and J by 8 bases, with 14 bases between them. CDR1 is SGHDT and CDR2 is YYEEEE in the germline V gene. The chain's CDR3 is CASTKQGLGELFF. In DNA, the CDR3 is TGTGCCAGCACCAAACAGGGCCTGGGGGAGCTGTTTTTT.

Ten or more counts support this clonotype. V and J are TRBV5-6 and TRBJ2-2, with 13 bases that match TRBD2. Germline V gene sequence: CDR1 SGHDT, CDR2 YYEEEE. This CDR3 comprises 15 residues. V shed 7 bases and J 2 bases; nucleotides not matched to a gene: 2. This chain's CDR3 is CASRGLAGNTGELFF. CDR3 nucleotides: TGTGCCAGCCGGGGACTAGCGGGAAACACCGGGGAGCTGTTTTTT.